The next 19 T cell receptor beta chains were all read from a single sample in a study of blood T cell repertoires in COVID-19. The repertoire was sequenced with immunoSEQ multiplex PCR; TCRdb's copy has only in-frame clones and lacks some. The sample shows 270,000 or so clones, approximately 90% of them seen only once. Sequenced material: PBMCs or T cells enriched from blood (not recorded which). Receptors originate from a middle-aged man who had been exposed to COVID-19.

This clone was detected once. The chain carries TRBV21-1 and TRBJ2-4; TRBD2, the table's D call, was not compared with the DNA. TRBV21-1 is listed as a pseudogene. The CDR3 has 17 amino acids. Written as DNA, the CDR3 is TGTGCCAGCAGCAAATCCCTCCGCGGGGGGACTAAAAACATTCAGTACTTC. It specifies CASSKSLRGGTKNIQYF.

This chain joins TRBV6-1 and TRBJ2-7, with D uncertain. The CDR3 extends over 13 amino acids. Trimming removed 2 bases at V and 0 bases at J, with 5 bases between. Germline loops: CDR1 MNHNS, CDR2 SASEGT. The CDR3 nucleotides are TGTGCCAGCAGTGAATACAGCTCCTACGAGCAGTACTTC. This encodes CASSEYSSYEQYF.

The chain combines TRBV29-1 with TRBJ1-5, with 7 nucleotides matching TRBD1. Germline assignment: CDR1 SQVTM and CDR2 ANQGSEA. CDR3 length: 14 residues. Losses at the gene ends were 4 bases for V and 5 bases for J; bases not matched to a gene: 8. Here the CDR3 DNA reads TGCAGCGTTGGGACAGGAGGGGATTATCAGCCCCAGCATTTT. Encoded protein: CSVGTGGDYQPQHF.

The CDR3 region has the DNA TGTGCCAGCAGCAGCCAGGGGGCCTCAGGAAACACCATATATTTT. Its protein product is CASSSQGASGNTIYF. The V gene is TRBV5-4, the J gene TRBJ1-3; 8 bases are shared with TRBD1. J lost 4 bases, V lost 4 bases, and 7 bases had no gene match. The CDR3 is made up of 15 amino acids. Germline V lookup: CDR1 SGHNT, CDR2 YYREEE (reference sequence).

The chain is built from TRBV28 and TRBJ1-2, with 9 bases identical to TRBD1. CDR1 and CDR2 (germline): MDHEN, SYDVKM. Trimming cost V 0 bases and J 12 bases; bases outside gene matches: 5. The CDR3 has 13 amino acids. The CDR3 DNA reads TGTGCCAGCAGTTTATGGACAGGGGGGGAGGACACCTTC. Translated: CASSLWTGGEDTF.

The V and J genes are TRBV4-1 and TRBJ2-1; 8 positions match TRBD1. The CDR3 covers 21 residues. After removal of 0 bases from V and 0 bases from J, the junction contained 16 bases not matched to a gene. The germline gives CDR1 MGHRA, CDR2 YSYEKL. CDR3 sequence: CASSQDERDRYERGSYNEQFF. The CDR3 nucleotides are TGCGCCAGCAGCCAAGATGAGAGGGACAGGTATGAACGGGGCTCCTACAATGAGCAGTTCTTC.

CDR3 nucleotides: TGTGTCAGCAGCACGGGACTAGCGGGATCAGCTAGCACAGATACGCAGTATTTT. Protein: CVSSTGLAGSASTDTQYF. The chain combines TRBV21-1 with TRBJ2-3; whether TRBD2, the table's D call, matches the DNA was not checked. TRBV21-1 is labeled a pseudogene. The CDR3 is 18 residues long.

This clone was seen once. J is TRBJ1-5 and V is TRBV29-1; TRBD1 agrees at 9 bases. The CDR3 has 14 residues. The trim removed 6 bases at V and 4 bases at J, leaving 7 bases unmatched. The germline CDR1 and CDR2 sequences are SQVTM and ANQGSEA. In DNA, the CDR3 is TGCAGCGTGGCCGGACAGGGGTTGAATCAGCCCCAGCATTTT. Encoded protein: CSVAGQGLNQPQHF.

The rearrangement links TRBV20-1 to TRBJ1-2, with a possible D match to TRBD1 (6 bases). The CDR3 runs 11 residues. Germline lookup yields CDR1 DFQATT and CDR2 SNEGSKA (reference sequence). The CDR3 here is CSTDRDYGYTF. In DNA, the CDR3 is TGCAGCACGGACAGAGATTATGGCTACACCTTC.

This chain links TRBV18 with TRBJ1-3; D not resolved. Looked up from germline, CDR1 is KGHSH and CDR2 is LQKENI. This CDR3 has 15 residues. Trimming left V 3 bases short and J 0 bases short, with 9 bases between. For the CDR3, the DNA is TGTGCCAGCTCACCCTCCAGTTTCTCTGGAAACACCATATATTTT. Protein: CASSPSSFSGNTIYF. The variable domain in full, completed from reference TRBV18 and TRBJ1-3, reads NAGVMQNPRHLVRRRGQEARLRCSPMKGHSHVYWYRQLPEEGLKFMVYLQKENIIDESGMPKERFSAEFPKEGPSILRIQQVVRGDSAAYFCASSPSSFSGNTIYFGEGSWLTVV.

This chain links TRBV5-1 with TRBJ2-7, with 7 bases matching TRBD1. The V and J ends lost 4 bases and 2 bases, in that order; junction bases with no gene match: 6. This CDR3 has 14 residues. From germline, CDR1 is SGHRS and CDR2 YFSETQ. The CDR3 coding sequence is TGCGCCAGCAGCGCCCGACAGGGACCCTACGAGCAGTACTTC. It specifies CASSARQGPYEQYF.

CDR3 loop: CASSIRGGNLAYEQYF. CDR3 sequence (DNA): TGTGCCAGTAGTATTAGAGGTGGAAATCTAGCTTACGAGCAGTACTTC. J is TRBJ2-7 and V is TRBV19; TRBD2 might be the D (5 bases). This CDR3 has 16 amino acids. V lost 3 bases and J 4 bases, leaving 19 bases between the germline ends. CDR1 is LNHDA, CDR2 SQIVND, per germline (reference sequence).

The gene calls are TRBV28 and TRBJ1-3, with 7 bases matching TRBD1. There are 15 residues in the CDR3. J was trimmed by 0 bases and V by 5 bases; bases with no gene match: 4. Germline lookup yields CDR1 MDHEN and CDR2 SYDVKM. CDR3 sequence reads: CASSPGTASGNTIYF. The DNA for the CDR3 is TGTGCCAGCAGTCCAGGGACAGCCTCTGGAAACACCATATATTTT.

This clone turned up a few times. The J gene is TRBJ1-2, the V gene TRBV5-8; D perhaps matches TRBD1 (6 bases). This CDR3 is 12 amino acids long. The ends were cut back, 4 bases at V and 4 bases at J, with 8 bases in the middle. Germline CDR1 reads SGHTS; CDR2 reads YDEGEE. CDR3 nucleotide sequence: TGTGCCAGCAGCGGGACACTCTATGGCTACACCTTC. This codes for CASSGTLYGYTF.

The chain has TRBV5-1 and TRBJ2-1; D perhaps matches TRBD2 (7 bases). The CDR3 is 14 residues long. Trimming left V 3 bases short and J 5 bases short, with 12 bases between. Germline CDR1 is SGHRS and CDR2 is YFSETQ. This CDR3 reads CASSSLGGDNEQFF. The CDR3 region has the DNA TGCGCCAGCAGCTCCCTAGGGGGGGACAATGAGCAGTTCTTC.

V and J are TRBV18 and TRBJ1-4, with D perhaps matching TRBD1 (5 bases). From germline, CDR1 is KGHSH and CDR2 LQKENI. Trimming left V 3 bases short and J 8 bases short, with 13 bases between. The CDR3 contains 14 residues. CDR3 protein: CASSPATGREKLFF. CDR3 coding DNA: TGTGCCAGCTCACCGGCAACAGGTCGGGAAAAACTGTTTTTT. The complete variable domain, with remaining parts taken from reference TRBV18 and TRBJ1-4, reads NAGVMQNPRHLVRRRGQEARLRCSPMKGHSHVYWYRQLPEEGLKFMVYLQKENIIDESGMPKERFSAEFPKEGPSILRIQQVVRGDSAAYFCASSPATGREKLFFGSGTQLSVL.

The table lists this clone with a count of one. This sample includes further DNA sequences coding for the same CDR3. V gene TRBV7-9 combines with J gene TRBJ1-1, with unresolved D. The CDR3 runs 13 residues. Between the trimmed V and J ends, which lost 8 bases and 0 bases, there was a span of 10 bases. Germline-derived CDR1 and CDR2 are SEHNR and FQNEAQ (reference sequence). The CDR3 nucleotides read TGTGCCAGCTCTCCAACAGTGAACACTGAAGCTTTCTTT. Translated, it gives CASSPTVNTEAFF.

V and J are TRBV2 and TRBJ1-2; 8 nucleotides align to TRBD1. The CDR3 is 13 amino acids. CDR1 and CDR2 from the germline V gene are SNHLY and FYNNEI. The trim removed 8 bases at V and 6 bases at J, leaving 8 bases unmatched. CDR3 sequence (DNA): TGTGCCAGCTTTGGACAGGGCATCAATGGCTACACCTTC. Residues: CASFGQGINGYTF.

V is TRBV27 and J is TRBJ2-7; 10 positions agree with TRBD1. The CDR3 runs 14 residues. Looked up from germline, CDR1 is MNHEY and CDR2 is SMNVEV (reference sequence). V dropped 4 bases and J dropped 3; count of bases not matched to a gene: 3. The CDR3 sequence is CASSYGTGVYEQYF. The DNA of the CDR3 is TGTGCCAGCAGTTATGGGACAGGGGTCTACGAGCAGTACTTC.